These T cell receptor beta chains were read from a single sample in a study of cytomegalovirus exposure and HLA in healthy donors. Profiling relied on immunoSEQ multiplex PCR, and the TCRdb table lists in-frame clones only, not all of them. The sample consists of over 140,000 clones, 75% to 85% of them appearing once. Sequenced sample: PBMCs. Every receptor here comes from a man aged 45-65 years in good health and CMV-seronegative. Both conserved end residues are part of each CDR3. The order of the fields is V gene, D gene, clone size, J gene, CDR3 DNA, CDR3 protein. D genes are given only for firm matches. Clone size is given for some rows only: seen once, a few or many times, or a class if the clone is expanded.

TRBV7-2,TRBD1,.,TRBJ2-2,TGTGCCAGCAGCAAACTCAGGGGGTCCGGGGAGCTGTTTTTT,CASSKLRGSGELFF
TRBV6-1,TRBD2,.,TRBJ2-3,TGTGCCACCAAGACTAGCGGGGGGGTGGATACGCAGTATTTT,CATKTSGGVDTQYF
TRBV7-2,.,.,TRBJ2-7,TGTGCCAGCAGCTTCGGGGGTGGTTCCTACGAGCAGTACTTC,CASSFGGGSYEQYF
TRBV6-1,.,.,TRBJ2-5,TGTGCCAGCAGTGAAGAGAGGAGGGAGACCCAGTACTTC,CASSEERRETQYF
TRBV29-1,TRBD2,.,TRBJ2-3,TGCAGCACTAGTAGCGGGACCCCGCAGTATTTT,CSTSSGTPQYF
TRBV7-3,.,.,TRBJ1-1,TGTGCCAGCAGCTTTGAGGGTAGGTCCGCTGAAGCTTTCTTT,CASSFEGRSAEAFF
TRBV19,.,.,TRBJ1-1,TGTGCCAGTAGTATTTCCGCCACAGGAGTGAACACTGAAGCTTTCTTT,CASSISATGVNTEAFF
TRBV5-4,TRBD2,.,TRBJ2-7,TGTGCCAGCAGCTTGGCCCGGACTAGCGGGAGCGAGCAGTACTTC,CASSLARTSGSEQYF
TRBV19,TRBD1,.,TRBJ1-6,TGTGCCAGTAGTCTTGGACAGGGCTTGAATAATTCACCCCTCCACTTT,CASSLGQGLNNSPLHF
TRBV28,TRBD1,.,TRBJ1-5,TGTGCCAGCACCCTGGGGGACAGGGGTAGTGGTCCCCAGCATTTT,CASTLGDRGSGPQHF
TRBV18,TRBD1,.,TRBJ1-1,TGTGCCAGCTCACAAATACAGGGGTTGAACACTGAAGCTTTCTTT,CASSQIQGLNTEAFF
TRBV6-1,.,.,TRBJ2-1,TGTGCCAGCAGTGACGGGGCAGGGGCTTTCTACAATGAGCAGTTCTTC,CASSDGAGAFYNEQFF
TRBV9,.,.,TRBJ1-1,TGTGCCAGCAGCGTAGTATCGAACACTGAAGCTTTCTTT,CASSVVSNTEAFF
TRBV4-1,.,.,TRBJ2-7,TGCGCCAGCAGCCCGCCCTCAGGTTTGTACGAGCAGTACTTC,CASSPPSGLYEQYF
TRBV11-2,.,.,TRBJ2-7,TGTGCCAGCAGCCAATCTGACTATTCCTACTACGAGCAGTACTTC,CASSQSDYSYYEQYF
TRBV27,.,few,TRBJ1-1,TGTGCCAGCAGTTCCCGGGCCTCGGGAATGAACACTGAAGCTTTCTTT,CASSSRASGMNTEAFF
TRBV6-1,.,.,TRBJ2-7,TGTGCCAGCACCCGAAACTTCGCCTACGAGCAGTACTTC,CASTRNFAYEQYF
TRBV2,TRBD1,.,TRBJ1-1,TGTGCCAGCACCGACAGGGGAGCCAACGTAAACACTGAAGCTTTCTTT,CASTDRGANVNTEAFF
TRBV13,.,.,TRBJ1-1,TGTGCCAGCAGCTTAGTTCAGTTCGAAGCTTTCTTT,CASSLVQFEAFF
TRBV29-1,.,.,TRBJ1-5,TGCAGCGTCACTCAGAGTGAGGGTCAGCCCCAGCATTTT,CSVTQSEGQPQHF
TRBV5-1,.,.,TRBJ2-2,TGCGCCAGCAGCTGGGAGAGCGGGGAGCTGTTTTTT,CASSWESGELFF
TRBV6-5,TRBD1,.,TRBJ1-3,TGTGCCAGCAGAAAACAGGGGTTGGGCGACACCATATATTTT,CASRKQGLGDTIYF
TRBV11-3,.,.,TRBJ1-4,TGTGCCAGCAGCTTATTGGGGAGTCCAACTAATGAAAAACTGTTTTTT,CASSLLGSPTNEKLFF
TRBV5-1,.,once,TRBJ1-1,TGCGCCAGCAGCTTGAGAGAGAACACTGAAGCTTTCTTT,CASSLRENTEAFF
TRBV27,.,.,TRBJ1-5,TGTGCCAGCAGTTCCTCCAGGGTCCAGCCCCAGCATTTT,CASSSSRVQPQHF
TRBV7-9,.,once,TRBJ2-7,TGTGCCAGCAGCTTGTCCCAGGGGCGAGAAGAGCAGTACTTC,CASSLSQGREEQYF
TRBV2,TRBD2,.,TRBJ2-3,TGTGCCAGCAGAAGCGGGAGGTCTAGCACAGATACGCAGTATTTT,CASRSGRSSTDTQYF
TRBV5-1,.,.,TRBJ2-7,TGCGCCAGCAGCCTAGCAGGTGAGCAGTACTTC,CASSLAGEQYF
TRBV2,TRBD1,few,TRBJ2-2,TGTGCCAGCAGTCGTGGACAGGGAGCCGGGGAGCTGTTTTTT,CASSRGQGAGELFF
TRBV6-5,TRBD2,few,TRBJ2-1,TGTGCCAGCAGCCCAACTAGCGGGAGGGCCAGTGAGCAGTTCTTC,CASSPTSGRASEQFF
TRBV5-1,.,once,TRBJ1-4,TGCGCCAGCAGCTTGGGCGGCATCACAACTAATGAAAAACTGTTTTTT,CASSLGGITTNEKLFF
TRBV5-1,TRBD1,once,TRBJ1-2,TGCGCCAGCAGCTTCGGACAGGGGGAAGGTTATGGCTACACCTTC,CASSFGQGEGYGYTF
TRBV29-1,.,.,TRBJ2-2,TGCAGCGTTGATAGTAGCAACACCGGGGAGCTGTTTTTT,CSVDSSNTGELFF
TRBV23-1,.,.,TRBJ1-2,TGCGCCAGCAGTCAATCGGGGCTGGGGCCTCTCATCGATGGCTACACCTTC,CASSQSGLGPLIDGYTF
TRBV4-2,TRBD1,.,TRBJ1-5,TGTGCCAGCAGCCAGGAAGGGGGCCTGGGGAAGGTGAGCAATCAGCCCCAGCATTTT,CASSQEGGLGKVSNQPQHF
TRBV30,.,.,TRBJ1-5,TGTGCCTGGAGTCCTACCTCTCATCAGCCCCAGCATTTT,CAWSPTSHQPQHF